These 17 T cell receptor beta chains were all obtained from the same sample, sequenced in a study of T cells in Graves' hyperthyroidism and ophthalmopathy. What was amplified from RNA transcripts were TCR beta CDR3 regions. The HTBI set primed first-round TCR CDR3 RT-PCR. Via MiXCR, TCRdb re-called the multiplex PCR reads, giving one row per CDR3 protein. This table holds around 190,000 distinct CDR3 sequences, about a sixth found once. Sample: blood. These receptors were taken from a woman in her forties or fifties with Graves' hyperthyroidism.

CDR3 loop: CSARAASGRHWADDEQFF. The CDR3 DNA reads TGCAGTGCTAGAGCGGCTAGCGGGAGGCATTGGGCGGACGATGAGCAGTTCTTC. The rearrangement uses TRBV20-1 and TRBJ2-1; 11 bases match TRBD2. This CDR3 has 18 amino acids. Germline loops: CDR1 DFQATT, CDR2 SNEGSKA (reference sequence). V lost 1 base to trimming and J lost 8 bases; unmatched junction nucleotides: 16.

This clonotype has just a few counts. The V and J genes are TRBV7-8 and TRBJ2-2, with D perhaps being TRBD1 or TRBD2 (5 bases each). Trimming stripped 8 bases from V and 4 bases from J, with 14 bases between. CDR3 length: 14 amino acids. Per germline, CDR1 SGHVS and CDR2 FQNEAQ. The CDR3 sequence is CASLRGETTGELFF. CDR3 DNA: TGTGCCAGCCTTCGAGGGGAGACCACCGGGGAGCTGTTTTTT.

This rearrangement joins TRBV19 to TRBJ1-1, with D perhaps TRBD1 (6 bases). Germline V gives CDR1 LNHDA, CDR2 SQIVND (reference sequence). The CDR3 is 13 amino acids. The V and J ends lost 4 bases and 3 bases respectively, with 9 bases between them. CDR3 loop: CASSNTGHTEAFF. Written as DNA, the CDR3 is TGTGCCAGTAGTAATACAGGGCACACTGAAGCTTTCTTT.

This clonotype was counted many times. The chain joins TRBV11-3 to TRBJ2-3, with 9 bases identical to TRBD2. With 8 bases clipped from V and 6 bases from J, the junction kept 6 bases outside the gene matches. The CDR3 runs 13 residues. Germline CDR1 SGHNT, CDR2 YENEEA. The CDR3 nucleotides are TGTGCCAGCGGGACTAGCTCCGGTGATACGCAGTATTTT. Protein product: CASGTSSGDTQYF.

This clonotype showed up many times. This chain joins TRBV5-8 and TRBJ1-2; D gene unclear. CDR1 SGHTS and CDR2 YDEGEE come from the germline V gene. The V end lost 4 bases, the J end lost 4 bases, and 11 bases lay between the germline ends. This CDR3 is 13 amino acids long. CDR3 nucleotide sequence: TGTGCCAGCAGCACGGGCTCAGCCTATGGCTACACCTTC. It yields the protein CASSTGSAYGYTF.

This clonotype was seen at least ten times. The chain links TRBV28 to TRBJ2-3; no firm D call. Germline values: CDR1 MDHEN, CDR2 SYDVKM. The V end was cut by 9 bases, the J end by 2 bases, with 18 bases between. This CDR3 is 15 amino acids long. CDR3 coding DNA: TGTGCCAGTGAATCCACAAGGTTGTCCACAGATACGCAGTATTTT. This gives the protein CASESTRLSTDTQYF.

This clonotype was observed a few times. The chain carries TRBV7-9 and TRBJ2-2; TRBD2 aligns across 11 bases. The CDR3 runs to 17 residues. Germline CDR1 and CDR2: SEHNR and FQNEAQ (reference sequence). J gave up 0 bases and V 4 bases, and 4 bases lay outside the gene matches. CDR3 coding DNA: TGTGCCAGCAGCTCTGCGGGACTAGCGGCGAACACCGGGGAGCTGTTTTTT. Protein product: CASSSAGLAANTGELFF.

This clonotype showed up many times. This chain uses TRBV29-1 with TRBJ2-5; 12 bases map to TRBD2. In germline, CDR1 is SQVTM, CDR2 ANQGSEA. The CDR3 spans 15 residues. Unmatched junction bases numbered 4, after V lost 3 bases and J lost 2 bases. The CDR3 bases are TGCAGCGTTGAGACTAGCGGGAGAGTACAAGAGACCCAGTACTTC. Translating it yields CSVETSGRVQETQYF. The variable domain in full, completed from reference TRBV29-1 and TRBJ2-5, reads SAVISQKPSRDICQRGTSLTIQCQVDSQVTMMFWYRQQPGQSLTLIATANQGSEATYESGFVIDKFPISRPNLTFSTLTVSNMSPEDSSIYLCSVETSGRVQETQYFGPGTRLLVL.

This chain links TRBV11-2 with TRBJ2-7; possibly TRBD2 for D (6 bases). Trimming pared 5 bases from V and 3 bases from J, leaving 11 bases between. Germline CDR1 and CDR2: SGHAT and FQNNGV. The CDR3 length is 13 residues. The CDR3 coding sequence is TGTGCCAGCAGCGCGGGGACTGGCTACGAGCAGTACTTC. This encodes CASSAGTGYEQYF.

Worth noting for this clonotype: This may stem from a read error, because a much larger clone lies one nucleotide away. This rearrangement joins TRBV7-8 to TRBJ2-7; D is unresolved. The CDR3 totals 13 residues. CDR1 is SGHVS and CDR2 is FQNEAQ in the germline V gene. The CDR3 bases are TGTGCCTGCAGCTTAGAATGGGGTTTTGAGCAGTACTTC. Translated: CACSLEWGFEQYF.

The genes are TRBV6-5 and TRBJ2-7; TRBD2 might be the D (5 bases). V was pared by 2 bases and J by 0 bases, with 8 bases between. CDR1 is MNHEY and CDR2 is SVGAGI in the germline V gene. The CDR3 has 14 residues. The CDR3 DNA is TGTGCCAGCAGTTACGGAGAGGGCTCCTACGAGCAGTACTTC. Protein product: CASSYGEGSYEQYF.

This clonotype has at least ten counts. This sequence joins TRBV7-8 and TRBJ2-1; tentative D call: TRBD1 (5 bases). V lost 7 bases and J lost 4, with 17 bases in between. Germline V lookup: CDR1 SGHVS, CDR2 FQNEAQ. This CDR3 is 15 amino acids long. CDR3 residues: CASISSVRGYNEQFF. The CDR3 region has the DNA TGTGCCAGCATCTCATCGGTAAGGGGATACAATGAGCAGTTCTTC.

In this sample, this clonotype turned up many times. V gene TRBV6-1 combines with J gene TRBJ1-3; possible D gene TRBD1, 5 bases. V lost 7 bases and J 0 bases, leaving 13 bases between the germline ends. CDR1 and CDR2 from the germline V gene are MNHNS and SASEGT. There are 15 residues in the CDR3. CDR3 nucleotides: TGTGCCAGCACTCGGGACTCAGGCTCTGGAAACACCATATATTTT. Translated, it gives CASTRDSGSGNTIYF.

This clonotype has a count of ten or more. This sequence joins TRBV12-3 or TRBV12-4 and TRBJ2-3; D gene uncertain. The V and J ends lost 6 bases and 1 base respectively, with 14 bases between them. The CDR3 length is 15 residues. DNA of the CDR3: TGTGCCAGCAGGTTAACCTTAACAGGCACAGATACGCAGTATTTT. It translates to CASRLTLTGTDTQYF.

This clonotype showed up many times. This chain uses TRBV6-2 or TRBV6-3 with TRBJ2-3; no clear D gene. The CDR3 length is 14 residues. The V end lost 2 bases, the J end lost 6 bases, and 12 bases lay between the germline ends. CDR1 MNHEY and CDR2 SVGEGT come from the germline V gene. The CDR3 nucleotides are TGTGCCAGCAGTTACGGGCAACCCGTGGATACGCAGTATTTT. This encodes CASSYGQPVDTQYF.

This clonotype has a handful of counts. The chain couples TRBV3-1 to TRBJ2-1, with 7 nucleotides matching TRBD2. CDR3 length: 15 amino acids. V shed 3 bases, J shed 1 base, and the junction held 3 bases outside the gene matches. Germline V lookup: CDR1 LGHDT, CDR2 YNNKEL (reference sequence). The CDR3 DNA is TGTGCCAGCAGCCAGGATAGCGGGTCCTACAATGAGCAGTTCTTC. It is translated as CASSQDSGSYNEQFF.

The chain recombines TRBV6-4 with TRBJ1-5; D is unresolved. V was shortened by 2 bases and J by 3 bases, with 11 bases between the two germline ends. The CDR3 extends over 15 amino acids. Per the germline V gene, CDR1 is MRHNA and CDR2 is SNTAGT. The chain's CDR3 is CASSDRHEPNQPQHF. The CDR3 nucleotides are TGTGCCAGCAGTGACAGGCACGAACCCAATCAGCCCCAGCATTTT.